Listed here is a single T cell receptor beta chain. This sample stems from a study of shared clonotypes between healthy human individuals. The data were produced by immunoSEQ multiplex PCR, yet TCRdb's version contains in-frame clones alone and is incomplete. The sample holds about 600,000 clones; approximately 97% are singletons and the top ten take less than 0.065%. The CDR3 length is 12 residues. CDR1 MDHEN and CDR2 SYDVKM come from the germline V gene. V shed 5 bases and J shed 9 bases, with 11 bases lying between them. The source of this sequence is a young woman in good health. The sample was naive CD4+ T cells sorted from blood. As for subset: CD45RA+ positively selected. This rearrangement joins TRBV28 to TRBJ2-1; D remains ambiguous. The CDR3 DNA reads TGTGCCAGCAGTCTGATAGCTACTGAGCAGTTCTTC. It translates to CASSLIATEQFF.